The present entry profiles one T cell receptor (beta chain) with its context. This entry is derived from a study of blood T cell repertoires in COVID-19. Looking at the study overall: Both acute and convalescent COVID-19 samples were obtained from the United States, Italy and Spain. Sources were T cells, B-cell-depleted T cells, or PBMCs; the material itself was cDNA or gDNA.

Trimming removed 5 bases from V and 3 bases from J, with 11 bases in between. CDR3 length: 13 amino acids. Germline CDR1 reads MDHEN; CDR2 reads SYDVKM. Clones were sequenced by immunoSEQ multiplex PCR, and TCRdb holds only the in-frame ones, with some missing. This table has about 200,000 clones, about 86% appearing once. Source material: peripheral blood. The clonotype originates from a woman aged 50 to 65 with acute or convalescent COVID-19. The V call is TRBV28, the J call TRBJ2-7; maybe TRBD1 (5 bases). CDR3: CASSTSTVYEQYF. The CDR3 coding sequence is TGTGCCAGCAGTACCTCGACAGTCTACGAGCAGTACTTC. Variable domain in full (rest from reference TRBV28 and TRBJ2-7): DVKVTQSSRYLVKRTGEKVFLECVQDMDHENMFWYRQDPGLGLRLIYFSYDVKMKEKGDIPEGYSVSREKKERFSLILESASTNQTSMYLCASSTSTVYEQYFGPGTRLTVT.